This T cell receptor beta chain was sequenced in a study of T-cell reconstitution after alpha-beta-depleted transplantation in children. Between the trimmed V and J ends, which lost 4 bases and 0 bases, there was a span of 13 bases. Germline CDR1 SQVTM, CDR2 ANQGSEA. The CDR3 sequence is 15 residues long. The sample holds a few counts of this clonotype. Molecular barcoding with unique molecular identifiers was used for the TCRbeta library. Using its own MiXCR run on the PCR reads, TCRdb lists one record per CDR3 protein. Of about 370,000 distinct CDR3 sequences in the sample, 20% are singletons; the top ten hold 3.8%.

The gene calls are TRBV29-1 and TRBJ1-5, with D perhaps TRBD1 (6 bases). Material: PBMCs from the stem cell graft donor, obtained from the stem cell graft. The origin of this receptor is a human donor who donated a stem cell graft to a child with acute myeloid leukemia. The CDR3: CSVGGGPNSNQPQHF. The CDR3 DNA reads TGCAGCGTTGGTGGGGGGCCCAATAGCAATCAGCCCCAGCATTTT. Full variable domain (remainder filled in from reference TRBV29-1 and TRBJ1-5): SAVISQKPSRDICQRGTSLTIQCQVDSQVTMMFWYRQQPGQSLTLIATANQGSEATYESGFVIDKFPISRPNLTFSTLTVSNMSPEDSSIYLCSVGGGPNSNQPQHFGDGTRLSIL.